This T cell receptor (beta chain) was recovered during a study of cytomegalovirus exposure and HLA in healthy donors. Findings of the study overall: Likely technical artifact: a cluster of highly shared sequence variants.

Concerning this clone: Antigen: not known.

CDR3 size: 14 residues. The V gene end was trimmed by 3 bases and the J gene end by 2 bases; junction bases not matched to a gene: 3. Germline V lookup: CDR1 LNHDA, CDR2 SQIVND (reference sequence). A multiplex PCR was run with 60 Vbeta primers and 13 Jbeta primers. Sequencing used immunoSEQ multiplex PCR; TCRdb keeps in-frame clones, though not all of them. This sample has roughly 100,000 clones, with nearly 80% found just once. This TCR was recovered from a man aged 25 to 40 in good health and CMV-seronegative. This chain uses TRBV19 with TRBJ2-7, with TRBD2 matching 8 bases. The sample consisted of PBMCs. CDR3 sequence reads: CASSIRGGPYEQYF. The CDR3 DNA reads TGTGCCAGTAGTATCCGGGGGGGCCCCTACGAGCAGTACTTC.